This entry describes one TCR beta chain. V lost 0 bases, J lost 0 bases, and 11 bases lay in between. Germline loops: CDR1 MGHRA, CDR2 YSYEKL. The CDR3 consists of 16 residues. This sample is drawn from a study of OX40 agonist ivuxolimab in advanced cancers. Clones were read by immunoSEQ multiplex PCR, and TCRdb kept only the in-frame ones, dropping some. The repertoire holds approximately 83,000 clones, with approximately 81% as singletons. Excluded were patients having autoimmune disease history or systemic immunosuppression. Sequencing was performed on CD4+ or CD8+ T cells sorted from blood, taken in a trial of the OX40 agonist ivuxolimab. This sequence joins TRBV4-1 and TRBJ1-2, with D hard to call. The clonotype comes from an adult with an advanced solid tumor such as melanoma, head and neck, liver or kidney cancer. CDR3 loop: CASSQDPASANYGYTF. The CDR3 DNA sequence: TGCGCCAGCAGCCAAGATCCCGCAAGCGCTAACTATGGCTACACCTTC.